The clone carrying this T cell receptor (beta chain) was observed at least ten times. The investigators amplified TCR beta CDR3 regions from RNA transcripts. First-round RT-PCR with HTBI primers amplified the TCR CDR3 region. MiXCR, run by TCRdb on the multiplex PCR reads, gives a single entry per CDR3 protein. Of around 300,000 distinct CDR3 sequences listed, less than 15% were seen once; the top ten hold more than 7.5%. The entry originates in a study of T cells in Graves' hyperthyroidism and ophthalmopathy. The sequence was obtained from a woman aged 25 to 39 with Graves' hyperthyroidism that later progressed to Graves' ophthalmopathy. The sequenced material came from blood.

Here the CDR3 reads CASSSRLAPGNEQFF. Written as DNA, the CDR3 is TGTGCCAGCAGCTCACGACTAGCCCCTGGTAATGAGCAGTTCTTC. This chain uses TRBV7-9 with TRBJ2-1; 7 nucleotides line up with TRBD2. This CDR3 has 15 residues. The V and J ends lost 4 bases and 7 bases, in that order; junction bases with no gene match: 10. Per germline, CDR1 SEHNR and CDR2 FQNEAQ (reference sequence).